A single sample gave rise to the 15 T cell receptor beta chains below, sequenced in a study of blood T cell repertoires in COVID-19. The assay was immunoSEQ multiplex PCR, and TCRdb's table has in-frame clones only and misses some. The sample carries over 70,000 clones, around 85% recorded once. The sequenced sample consisted of peripheral blood. All receptors come from a man older than 75 with acute or convalescent COVID-19.

The CDR3 reads CASSPSSRGQPQHF. CDR3 nucleotides: TGTGCCAGCAGCCCCTCCAGTAGGGGGCAGCCCCAGCATTTT. V usage is TRBV7-2 and J usage is TRBJ1-5, with a tentative D call TRBD1 (6 bases). The CDR3 consists of 14 residues. With 5 bases removed from V and 7 bases from J, the gap between germline ends came to 15 bases. Germline assignment: CDR1 SGHTA and CDR2 FQGNSA.

The chain uses TRBV18 and TRBJ2-7, with a possible D match to TRBD2 (5 bases). Trimming shortened V by 1 base and J by 2 bases, and 9 bases separated the two germline ends. This CDR3 comprises 14 residues. The germline V gene has CDR1 KGHSH and CDR2 LQKENI. The CDR3 coding sequence is TGTGCCAGCTCACCACAAGGAGGCCCCTACGAGCAGTACTTC. Translating gives CASSPQGGPYEQYF. Full variable domain (remainder filled in from reference TRBV18 and TRBJ2-7): NAGVMQNPRHLVRRRGQEARLRCSPMKGHSHVYWYRQLPEEGLKFMVYLQKENIIDESGMPKERFSAEFPKEGPSILRIQQVVRGDSAAYFCASSPQGGPYEQYFGPGTRLTVT.

J is TRBJ1-2 and V is TRBV6-5; 7 bases are shared with TRBD1. Germline assignment: CDR1 MNHEY and CDR2 SVGAGI. J gave up 8 bases and V 8 bases, and 8 bases lay outside the gene matches. CDR3 length: 12 residues. The CDR3 loop is CASGTASFGYTF. Here the CDR3 DNA reads TGTGCCAGCGGGACAGCTTCTTTCGGCTACACCTTC.

This clone was picked up one time. V is TRBV12-5 and J is TRBJ1-5, with D hard to call. This CDR3 region has 13 residues. In germline, CDR1 is LGHNT, CDR2 FRNRAP. V dropped 3 bases and J dropped 4 bases, with 7 bases sitting between them. The CDR3 reads CASGLTENQPQHF. The DNA for the CDR3 is TGTGCTAGTGGTTTAACAGAAAATCAGCCCCAGCATTTT.

V gene TRBV18 combines with J gene TRBJ2-1, with TRBD2 identical over 8 bases. Per the germline V gene, CDR1 is KGHSH and CDR2 is LQKENI. Trimming removed 4 bases from V and 5 bases from J; junction bases left unmatched: 4. The CDR3 has 14 residues. The CDR3 nucleotides read TGTGCCAGCTCACACGGACTAGCCGACAATGAGCAGTTCTTC. Translation: CASSHGLADNEQFF. The variable domain in full, with the rest retrieved from reference TRBV18 and TRBJ2-1, is NAGVMQNPRHLVRRRGQEARLRCSPMKGHSHVYWYRQLPEEGLKFMVYLQKENIIDESGMPKERFSAEFPKEGPSILRIQQVVRGDSAAYFCASSHGLADNEQFFGPGTRLTVL.

This chain uses TRBV2 with TRBJ1-5; 7 bases are shared with TRBD1. Germline V CDR1 and CDR2: SNHLY, FYNNEI. The CDR3 consists of 14 residues. Trimming took 3 bases from V and 9 from J; bases not matched to a gene: 8. The CDR3 loop is CASSEETGFVPQHF. CDR3 bases: TGTGCCAGCAGTGAGGAGACAGGGTTTGTGCCCCAGCATTTT.

The chain has TRBV21-1 and TRBJ2-7; the D call TRBD1 from the table was never checked on the DNA. TRBV21-1 constitutes a pseudogene. CDR3 length: 13 residues. The CDR3 nucleotides are TGTGCCACCTCCGGGACAGAGACCTACGAGCAGTACTTC. The encoded protein is CATSGTETYEQYF.

The chain joins TRBV9 to TRBJ2-5; perhaps TRBD1 as D (5 bases). CDR1 and CDR2 (germline): SGDLS, YYNGEE. CDR3 size: 16 residues. Trimming pared 3 bases from V and 5 bases from J, leaving 20 bases between. The CDR3 is CASSAVPAAGMETQYF. DNA of the CDR3: TGTGCCAGCAGCGCCGTACCCGCCGCAGGGATGGAGACCCAGTACTTC.

The table lists this clone with a few counts. The chain employs TRBV4-3 and TRBJ2-2; 7 bases are a match to TRBD2. This CDR3 contains 17 residues. Germline V lookup: CDR1 LGHNA, CDR2 YSLEER. The V segment lost 4 bases and the J segment 7 bases; nucleotides outside the gene matches: 15. As DNA, the CDR3 is TGCGCCAGCAGCCTCCTTACCGTGGCGGGAGAGGGCGGGGAGCTGTTTTTT. It is translated as CASSLLTVAGEGGELFF.

This clone was detected once. The chain uses TRBV7-3 and TRBJ2-3; a possible D gene is TRBD1 (7 bases). The CDR3 is made up of 15 amino acids. Trimming shortened V by 5 bases and J by 5 bases, and 17 bases separated the two germline ends. CDR1 is SGHTA and CDR2 is FQGTGA in the germline V gene. CDR3 amino acids: CASSPGGGPGDTQYF. CDR3 coding DNA: TGTGCCAGCAGCCCAGGAGGGGGCCCGGGAGATACGCAGTATTTT.

V is TRBV28 and J is TRBJ1-2; TRBD1 might be the D (5 bases). Germline values: CDR1 MDHEN, CDR2 SYDVKM. The V and J ends lost 2 bases and 6 bases respectively, with 7 bases between them. The CDR3 has 12 amino acids. CDR3: CASSLPRDGYTF. CDR3 coding DNA: TGTGCCAGCAGTTTACCCAGGGATGGCTACACCTTC.

This clone was found once. This rearrangement joins TRBV24-1 to TRBJ2-3, with D tentatively TRBD2 (7 bases). Germline CDR1 KGHDR, CDR2 SFDVKD. The CDR3 runs to 15 residues. V lost 6 bases and J 2 bases, leaving 14 bases between the germline ends. CDR3 DNA: TGTGCCACCAGTTTGGGGGGGACAAACACAGATACGCAGTATTTT. Its protein is CATSLGGTNTDTQYF.

The genes are TRBV14 and TRBJ2-3; TRBD2 might be the D (5 bases). V gave up 1 base and J gave up 4 bases, with 9 bases separating them. CDR3 length: 14 amino acids. Germline V gene lookup returns CDR1 SGHDN and CDR2 FVKESK. The CDR3 loop is CASSQAWGADTQYF. In nucleotides, the CDR3 is TGTGCCAGCAGCCAAGCCTGGGGAGCAGATACGCAGTATTTT.

This sequence joins TRBV7-8 and TRBJ2-1; 8 positions agree with TRBD1. Germline CDR1 and CDR2: SGHVS and FQNEAQ. Germline trimming cut 3 bases from V and 7 bases from J; bases unmatched to any gene: 8. The CDR3 is 15 residues long. The CDR3 here is CASSFRDRRGNEQFF. The CDR3 DNA sequence: TGTGCCAGCAGCTTCCGGGACAGGAGAGGGAATGAGCAGTTCTTC.

This chain uses TRBV19 with TRBJ2-6; D is possibly TRBD1 (6 bases). The CDR3 is 16 residues long. Germline lookup yields CDR1 LNHDA and CDR2 SQIVND (reference sequence). The V gene lost 3 bases and the J gene lost 2 bases, with 11 bases spanning the gap. Here the CDR3 reads CASSMMGAAGANVLTF. CDR3 DNA: TGTGCCAGTAGTATGATGGGGGCTGCTGGGGCCAACGTCCTGACTTTC. The full variable domain, completed using reference TRBV19 and TRBJ2-6, is DGGITQSPKYLFRKEGQNVTLSCEQNLNHDAMYWYRQDPGQGLRLIYYSQIVNDFQKGDIAEGYSVSREKKESFPLTVTSAQKNPTAFYLCASSMMGAAGANVLTFGAGSRLTVL.